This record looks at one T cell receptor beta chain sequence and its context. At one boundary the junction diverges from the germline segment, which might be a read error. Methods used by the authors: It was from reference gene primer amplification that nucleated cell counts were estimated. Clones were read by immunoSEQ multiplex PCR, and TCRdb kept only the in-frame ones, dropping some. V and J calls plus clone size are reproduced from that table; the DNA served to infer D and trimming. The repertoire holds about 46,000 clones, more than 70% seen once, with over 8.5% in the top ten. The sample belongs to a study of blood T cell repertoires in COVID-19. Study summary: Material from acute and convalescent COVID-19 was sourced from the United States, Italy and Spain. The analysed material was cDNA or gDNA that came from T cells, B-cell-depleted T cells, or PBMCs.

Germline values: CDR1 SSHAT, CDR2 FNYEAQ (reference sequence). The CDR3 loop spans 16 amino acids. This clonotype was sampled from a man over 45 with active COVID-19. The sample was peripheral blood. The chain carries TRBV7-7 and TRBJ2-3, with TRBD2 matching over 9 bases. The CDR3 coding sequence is TGTGCTAGCAGCTTATTAGCGGGGGTCAACACAGATACGCAGTATTTT. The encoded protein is CASSLLAGVNTDTQYF.